The rows below give T cell receptor beta chains drawn from one sample of a study of Graves' ophthalmopathy and Graves' hyperthyroidism. TCRdb re-derived calls from the multiplex PCR reads in MiXCR, one entry per CDR3 protein. This sample yields about 400,000 distinct CDR3 sequences, of which roughly 21% are seen a single time; around 3.2% belongs to the top ten. The sample taken for sequencing was peripheral blood. These receptors all come from a woman under 30 with stable Graves' hyperthyroidism. CDR3s include the opening cysteine and the closing phenylalanine or tryptophan. The D gene is left open where the match is weak. Clone sizes are given selectively: once, few, many, or a class where the clone is expanded.

abundance	d_gene	v_gene	j_gene	len	CDR3nt	CDR3aa
many	NA	TRBV6-5	TRBJ2-5	14	TGTGCCAGCAGTTACTACGGGAACGACGAGACCCAGTACTTC	CASSYYGNDETQYF
many	NA	TRBV27	TRBJ1-2	15	TGTGCCAGCAGTTTATCGGGGACGGCCTACTATGGCTACACCTTC	CASSLSGTAYYGYTF
many	NA	TRBV6-1	TRBJ1-1	14	TGTGCCAGCAGTGAAGCGCGTGGTGGCAGGAGGGCTTTCTTT	CASSEARGGRRAFF
NA	NA	TRBV7-2	TRBJ1-2	14	TGTGCCAGCAGCTCAGTTCGACAGGACTATGGCTACACCTTC	CASSSVRQDYGYTF
many	TRBD1	TRBV7-2	TRBJ1-2	15	TGTGCCAGCAGCCCTCGGACAGGGCATAAGGGGGGCTACACCTTC	CASSPRTGHKGGYTF
many	NA	TRBV6-2/TRBV6-3	TRBJ1-5	14	TGTGCCAGCAGTTACCTCCGGGAAAATCAGCCCCAGCATTTT	CASSYLRENQPQHF
many	NA	TRBV5-1	TRBJ2-7	14	TGCGCCAGCAGCTTGCAGCAACCATCCTACGAGCAGTACTTC	CASSLQQPSYEQYF
many	TRBD1	TRBV6-5	TRBJ1-6	15	TGTGCCAGCAGTTACGGACAGGCATATAATTCACCCCTCCACTTT	CASSYGQAYNSPLHF
few	TRBD2	TRBV15	TRBJ2-5	17	TGTGCCACCAGCACCTGGGGACTAGCGGGATCTCAAGAGACCCAGTACTTC	CATSTWGLAGSQETQYF
many	TRBD1	TRBV6-1	TRBJ2-5	15	TGTGCCAGCACCCTCAACAGGGGGGCCTGGGAGACCCAGTACTTC	CASTLNRGAWETQYF
NA	NA	TRBV7-2	TRBJ1-5	14	TGTGCCAGCACCCACGACAGAAGCAATCAGCCCCAGCATTTT	CASTHDRSNQPQHF
few	NA	TRBV3-1	TRBJ1-1	14	TGTGCCAGCAGCCAATCGACGGTGAACACTGAAGCTTTCTTT	CASSQSTVNTEAFF
NA	NA	TRBV28	TRBJ1-2	13	TGTGCCAGCAGTTTAAACCGGGTTGATGGCTACACCTTC	CASSLNRVDGYTF
many	NA	TRBV30	TRBJ2-6	11	TGTGCCTACACCGGGGCCAACGTCCTGACTTTC	CAYTGANVLTF
many	TRBD2	TRBV28	TRBJ2-7	15	TGTGCCAGCAGCCTTCCCGGGACTAGCTCCTACGAGCAGTACTTC	CASSLPGTSSYEQYF
NA	NA	TRBV19	TRBJ2-4	14	TGTGCCAGTAGTCCCAACCTAGTTGGGGACATTCAGTACTTC	CASSPNLVGDIQYF
NA	NA	TRBV5-1	TRBJ1-5	15	TGCGCCAGCAGCTTGGACGGGGTCTACAATCAGCCCCAGCATTTT	CASSLDGVYNQPQHF
NA	NA	TRBV24-1	TRBJ2-5	16	TGTGCCACCTCTGATTTGGGCGGCAGCTACCAAGAGACCCAGTACTTC	CATSDLGGSYQETQYF
many	TRBD1	TRBV7-8	TRBJ2-4	16	TGTGCCAGCAGCTTAGCGCGGTGGGGACAGCGCAACATTCAGTACTTC	CASSLARWGQRNIQYF
many	NA	TRBV5-1	TRBJ1-1	14	TGCGCCAGCACCCAGACAGGAGGGAACACTGAAGCTTTCTTT	CASTQTGGNTEAFF
few	NA	TRBV10-3	TRBJ2-7	13	TGTGCAATCAGGGTGACAGGGGAGGGCGAGCAGTACTTC	CAIRVTGEGEQYF
NA	TRBD1	TRBV6-1	TRBJ1-2	15	TGTGCCAGCAGTGGAGCCGGACAGGGGGCGGAAGGCTACACCTTC	CASSGAGQGAEGYTF
many	NA	TRBV6-5	TRBJ1-2	12	TGTGCCAGCAGTTACTCAGGGATTGGCTACACCTTC	CASSYSGIGYTF
NA	NA	TRBV4-1	TRBJ2-7	17	TGCGCCAGCAGCCAACCCCTGACAGGACCCCTCTCCTACGAGCAGTACTTC	CASSQPLTGPLSYEQYF